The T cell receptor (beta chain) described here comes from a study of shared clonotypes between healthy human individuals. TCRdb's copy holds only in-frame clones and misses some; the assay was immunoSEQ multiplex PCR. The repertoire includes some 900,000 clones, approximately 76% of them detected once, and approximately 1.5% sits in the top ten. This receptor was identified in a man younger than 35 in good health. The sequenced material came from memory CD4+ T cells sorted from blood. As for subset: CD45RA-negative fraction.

In DNA form, the CDR3 reads TGTGCCAGCAGCCGTCTCCGGACACCTAGCTCCTACGAGCAGTACTTC. Its protein product is CASSRLRTPSSYEQYF. J is TRBJ2-7 and V is TRBV21-1; the D call TRBD1 from the table was never checked on the DNA. TRBV21-1 corresponds to a pseudogene. The CDR3 totals 16 residues.